Below, one TCR beta chain is given with its context. Its antigen is still unknown. The data were obtained in a study of neurological immune-mediated disorders. Study observations and caveats: None of the CDR3 amino acid sequences in expanded clones turned up in more than one subject, which points to private repertoires in all groups.

The time point: longitudinal time-point 1 (baseline). CDR1 is SGHRS, CDR2 YFSETQ, per germline. The CDR3 consists of 16 residues. V was trimmed by 3 bases and J by 5 bases, leaving 17 bases between them. Synthesis of cDNA used 5'RACE (with 10-nucleotide random UMIs). MiXCR, applied by TCRdb to the 5' RACE reads, yields one record per CDR3 protein. Seen here are about 49,000 distinct CDR3 sequences, 10% observed once, and the top ten hold about 1.6%. Input material: PBMCs. The clonotype originates from a woman aged 40-49 years in good health. The rearrangement links TRBV5-1 to TRBJ2-2; a weak D match, TRBD1 (6 bases). The CDR3 nucleotides read TGCGCCAGCAGCTCCAGCTCTAGAGGGGGAACCGGGGAGCTGTTTTTT. This sequence encodes CASSSSSRGGTGELFF.